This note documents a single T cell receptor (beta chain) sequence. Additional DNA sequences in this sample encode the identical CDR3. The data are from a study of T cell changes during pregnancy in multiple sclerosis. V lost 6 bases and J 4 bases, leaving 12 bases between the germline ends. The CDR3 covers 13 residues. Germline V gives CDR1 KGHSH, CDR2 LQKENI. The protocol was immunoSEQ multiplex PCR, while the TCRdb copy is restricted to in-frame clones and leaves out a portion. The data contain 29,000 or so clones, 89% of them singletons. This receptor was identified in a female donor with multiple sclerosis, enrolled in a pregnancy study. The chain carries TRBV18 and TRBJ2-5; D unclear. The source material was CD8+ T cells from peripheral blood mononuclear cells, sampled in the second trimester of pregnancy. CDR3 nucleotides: TGTGCCAGCTCCTCCTCCCCGGTAGAGACCCAGTACTTC. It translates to CASSSSPVETQYF.